The rows below give T cell receptor beta chains drawn from one sample of a study of blood T cells in healthy people across ages. TCRdb processed the 5' RACE reads anew with MiXCR; each CDR3 protein has one entry. This table has approximately 810,000 distinct CDR3 sequences, around 28% appearing once. Sample: blood. These receptors all stem from a woman aged 80 or older in good health. Both conserved end residues are part of each CDR3. D genes are given only for firm matches. Size tells how often a clone was seen (once, few, many) or the class of an expanded clone, and some rows leave it out.

>.|TRBJ1-6|TRBV6-5|few
CASTPTSSYNSPLHF
TGTGCCAGCACCCCGACAAGCTCCTATAATTCACCCCTCCACTTT
>TRBD2|TRBJ2-7|TRBV7-2|.
CASSLKAGTYYEQYF
TGTGCCAGCAGCTTAAAAGCGGGGACCTACTACGAGCAGTACTTC
>TRBD1|TRBJ1-5|TRBV6-1|few
CASSEVTGGQPQHF
TGTGCCAGCAGTGAGGTAACAGGGGGGCAGCCCCAGCATTTT
>.|TRBJ2-1|TRBV18|.
CASSQDGSYNEQFF
TGTGCCAGCTCACAGGACGGATCCTACAATGAGCAGTTCTTC
>TRBD2|TRBJ2-7|TRBV7-9|many
CASSSVGGAYEQYF
TGTGCCAGCAGCTCCGTCGGGGGGGCCTACGAGCAGTACTTC
>.|TRBJ1-1|TRBV10-2|few
CASSEWAPTSTEAFF
TGCGCCAGCAGTGAGTGGGCCCCGACGAGCACTGAAGCTTTCTTT
>.|TRBJ1-2|TRBV27|few
CASSLGGSLANYGYTF
TGTGCCAGCAGTTTGGGCGGATCCTTAGCTAACTATGGCTACACCTTC
>.|TRBJ2-3|TRBV27|many
CASSLVVGSGTDTQYF
TGTGCCAGCAGTTTGGTTGTAGGGTCGGGCACAGATACGCAGTATTTT
>.|TRBJ1-2|TRBV6-5|many
CASSPQGSQGYGYTF
TGTGCCAGCAGCCCACAAGGATCCCAGGGGTATGGCTACACCTTC
>TRBD1|TRBJ1-1|TRBV20-1|.
CSARDWRGQTTEAFF
TGCAGTGCTAGAGATTGGCGGGGACAGACCACTGAAGCTTTCTTT
>.|TRBJ2-3|TRBV4-1|many
CASSQSPGTVGGGDTQYF
TGCGCCAGCAGCCAAAGTCCGGGGACGGTCGGTGGCGGAGATACGCAGTATTTT
>TRBD2|TRBJ2-1|TRBV20-1|.
CSASGGLASYNEQFF
TGCAGTGCTAGCGGTGGACTAGCCTCCTACAATGAGCAGTTCTTC
>.|TRBJ2-5|TRBV12-3/TRBV12-4|.
CASSSINQETQYF
TGTGCCAGCAGCTCAATCAACCAAGAGACTCAGTACTTC
>.|TRBJ2-7|TRBV12-3/TRBV12-4|many
CASSLRIGNEQYF
TGTGCCAGCAGTTTAAGGATAGGGAACGAGCAGTACTTC
>.|TRBJ2-7|TRBV7-2|many
CASSLVRGVTGTLSYEQYF
TGTGCCAGCAGCTTAGTGAGGGGGGTAACGGGGACCCTCTCCTACGAGCAGTACTTC
>.|TRBJ1-2|TRBV5-1|.
CVSSFTGQGYTF
TGCGTCAGCAGCTTCACAGGGCAAGGCTACACCTTC
>.|TRBJ2-3|TRBV7-2|.
CACSLRGDTQYF
TGTGCCTGCAGCTTAAGAGGGGATACGCAGTATTTT
>.|TRBJ1-2|TRBV6-6|few
CASSYSPSTGHYGYTF
TGTGCCAGCAGTTACTCGCCCTCTACAGGGCACTATGGCTACACCTTC
>TRBD2|TRBJ2-1|TRBV18|many
CASSPGREYNEQFF
TGTGCCAGCTCACCAGGGCGGGAGTACAATGAGCAGTTCTTC
>.|TRBJ1-4|TRBV4-2|many
CASSQRGGTNEKLFF
TGTGCCAGCAGCCAACGGGGGGGGACTAATGAAAAACTGTTTTTT
>TRBD2|TRBJ2-3|TRBV3-1|.
CASSPLRTSGGAFFPDTQYF
TGTGCCAGCAGCCCCCTGAGGACTAGCGGGGGGGCCTTTTTCCCAGATACGCAGTATTTT
>.|TRBJ1-2|TRBV6-1|.
CASSEKSGYGYTF
TGTGCCAGCAGTGAAAAGTCAGGGTATGGCTACACCTTC
>.|TRBJ2-7|TRBV2|few
CASSEGGGTLAYEQYF
TGTGCCAGCAGTGAAGGGGGCGGGACTCTTGCCTACGAGCAGTACTTC
>.|TRBJ2-1|TRBV2|few
CASSEGAFHEQFF
TGTGCCAGCAGTGAAGGGGCTTTCCATGAGCAGTTCTTC
>.|TRBJ1-2|TRBV7-2|.
CASSLQGLYTF
TGTGCCAGCAGCTTACAAGGACTCTACACCTTC
>.|TRBJ2-4|TRBV27|.
CASSFVRGGEHYF
TGTGCCAGCAGTTTCGTCAGGGGAGGCGAGCATTACTTC
>.|TRBJ1-2|TRBV7-2|many
CASSLTGTESYTF
TGTGCCAGCAGCCTGACCGGGACCGAGAGCTACACCTTC
>.|TRBJ2-7|TRBV6-2/TRBV6-3|.
CASSLQRAYEQYF
TGTGCCAGCAGCCTCCAACGGGCCTACGAGCAGTACTTC
>.|TRBJ1-2|TRBV18|.
CASSPVTPGDYGYTF
TGTGCCAGCTCACCAGTAACCCCCGGAGACTATGGCTACACCTTC
>TRBD2|TRBJ2-3|TRBV7-2|many
CASSLERGISSTDTQYF
TGTGCCAGCAGCTTAGAGCGGGGGATATCTAGCACAGATACGCAGTATTTT
>TRBD1|TRBJ2-2|TRBV7-2|few
CASSTRTGGFPGELFF
TGTGCCAGCAGCACTCGGACAGGGGGGTTCCCCGGGGAGCTGTTTTTT
>.|TRBJ2-3|TRBV6-1|many
CASSEIRIDTQYF
TGTGCCAGCAGTGAAATCAGGATAGATACGCAGTATTTT
>TRBD1|TRBJ2-3|TRBV4-2|many
CASSQDLGQGFTRYF
TGTGCCAGCAGCCAAGATTTGGGACAGGGTTTTACTAGGTATTTT
>.|TRBJ2-1|TRBV3-1|.
CASSLTSRNNEQFF
TGTGCCAGCAGCTTAACTAGCAGGAACAATGAGCAGTTCTTC
>TRBD1|TRBJ2-7|TRBV6-2/TRBV6-3|many
CASGLQGVYEQYF
TGTGCCAGCGGCTTGCAGGGGGTCTACGAGCAGTACTTC
>TRBD1|TRBJ1-1|TRBV20-1|many
CSAPTGGIGTEAFF
TGCAGTGCTCCGACAGGGGGCATTGGGACTGAAGCTTTCTTT
>.|TRBJ1-5|TRBV20-1|many
CSAREPTGQPQHF
TGCAGTGCTAGAGAACCCACCGGTCAGCCCCAGCATTTT
>TRBD1|TRBJ1-6|TRBV5-5|few
CASSSDRGRGNSPLHF
TGTGCCAGCAGCTCGGACAGGGGGCGAGGTAATTCACCCCTCCACTTT
>.|TRBJ2-7|TRBV6-5|.
CASSVQGAFYNEQYF
TGTGCCAGCAGTGTTCAAGGGGCCTTCTACAATGAGCAGTACTTC
>TRBD2|TRBJ2-7|TRBV7-9|.
CASSGLPGLAASYEQYF
TGTGCCAGCAGCGGGTTACCGGGACTAGCGGCCTCCTACGAGCAGTACTTC
>.|TRBJ2-3|TRBV6-5|once
CASSYSGGLRGTDTQYF
TGTGCCAGCAGTTACTCGGGAGGCCTGCGGGGCACAGATACGCAGTATTTT
>.|TRBJ1-1|TRBV7-9|.
CASKKGPGTEAFF
TGTGCCAGCAAAAAGGGGCCCGGGACTGAAGCTTTCTTT
>TRBD2|TRBJ2-3|TRBV4-2|few
CASSQFQSGGADTQYF
TGTGCCAGCAGCCAATTTCAGAGCGGGGGCGCAGATACGCAGTATTTT
>TRBD2|TRBJ2-3|TRBV2|many
CASRPTSGGIDTQYF
TGTGCCAGCAGACCCACTAGCGGGGGGATAGATACGCAGTATTTT
>.|TRBJ2-1|TRBV5-1|many
CASSSPSDEQFF
TGCGCCAGCAGCTCCCCTAGCGATGAGCAGTTCTTC
>TRBD2|TRBJ2-5|TRBV6-1|few
CASSEEVLAGGMQETQYF
TGTGCCAGCAGTGAAGAGGTACTAGCGGGGGGCATGCAAGAGACCCAGTACTTC
>TRBD2|TRBJ2-4|TRBV29-1|many
CSVARSGGENIQYF
TGCAGCGTTGCACGAAGCGGGGGGGAAAACATTCAGTACTTC
>.|TRBJ2-3|TRBV5-5|.
CASRLGDFGSTDTQYF
TGTGCCAGCAGACTGGGGGATTTTGGTAGCACAGATACGCAGTATTTT
>TRBD1|TRBJ2-4|TRBV7-2|.
CASSLRGRDRGLNIQYF
TGTGCCAGCAGTTTACGGGGACGGGACAGGGGGCTCAACATTCAGTACTTC
>TRBD2|TRBJ2-3|TRBV7-2|few
CASSLRLAGTTDTQYF
TGTGCCAGCAGCTTAAGGCTAGCGGGGACCACAGATACGCAGTATTTT
>.|TRBJ2-2|TRBV27|few
CASSFRVGELFF
TGTGCCAGCAGTTTTAGAGTCGGGGAGCTGTTTTTT
>TRBD2|TRBJ2-5|TRBV4-3|many
CASSRQRGGPQETQYF
TGCGCCAGCAGCCGGCAGCGGGGGGGGCCCCAAGAGACCCAGTACTTC
>.|TRBJ2-5|TRBV12-3/TRBV12-4|.
CASSSGSAQETQYF
TGTGCCAGCAGTTCCGGTAGCGCTCAAGAGACCCAGTACTTC
>.|TRBJ2-3|TRBV7-9|.
CASSYAFNSADTQYF
TGTGCCAGCAGCTACGCGTTTAATTCAGCAGATACGCAGTATTTT
>.|TRBJ2-4|TRBV12-3/TRBV12-4|.
CASSLMAALAKNIQYF
TGTGCCAGCAGTTTAATGGCAGCCCTAGCCAAAAACATTCAGTACTTC